Each of the 20 T cell receptor beta chains below was sequenced from the same sample in a study of patients and donors after allogeneic stem cell transplantation. TCRdb re-analysed the RT-PCR reads in MiXCR, keeping a single row per CDR3 protein. The sample holds over 350,000 distinct CDR3 sequences, 16% seen once. Material: blood, either unsorted or a sorted T cell fraction (not recorded which). These TCRs come from a human donor who was either an allogeneic HSCT recipient or a stem cell or donor lymphocyte infusion donor (not recorded which). It is not recorded whose cells these are; they may come from a transplant donor.

This clonotype was observed many times. The gene calls are TRBV29-1 and TRBJ2-1; 9 nucleotides line up with TRBD2. The germline CDR1 and CDR2 sequences are SQVTM and ANQGSEA. CDR3 length equals 16 residues. J gave up 6 bases and V 6 bases, and 15 bases lay outside the gene matches. CDR3 in DNA: TGCAGCGTAGAAAACCCGCGGGAGGGCCGGTTCAATGAGCAGTTCTTC. This gives the protein CSVENPREGRFNEQFF.

This clonotype was observed a few times. This chain uses TRBV6-2 or TRBV6-3 with TRBJ2-7; no clear D. The V gene's germline CDR1 is MNHEY and CDR2 SVGEGT. Trimming removed 2 bases at V and 3 bases at J, with 5 bases between. CDR3 length: 12 amino acids. The CDR3 DNA is TGTGCCAGCAGTTACCCTTACTACGAGCAGTACTTC. This encodes CASSYPYYEQYF.

This clonotype was detected ten times or more. The chain links TRBV2 to TRBJ2-5; D possibly uses TRBD1 or TRBD2 (5 bases each). This CDR3 has 15 residues. Germline V gene sequence: CDR1 SNHLY, CDR2 FYNNEI. V lost 2 bases and J lost 4, with 14 bases in between. The CDR3 DNA sequence: TGTGCCAGCAGTGAAACGGGGCTTGGTTTAGAGACCCAGTACTTC. This codes for CASSETGLGLETQYF.

This chain joins TRBV7-2 and TRBJ2-2; 7 bases line up with TRBD1. J lost 7 bases, V lost 6 bases, and 11 bases had no gene match. The CDR3 sequence is 15 residues long. CDR1 and CDR2 from the germline V gene are SGHTA and FQGNSA. CDR3 residues: CASRFGGQILGELFF. CDR3 in DNA: TGTGCCAGCAGGTTTGGGGGACAGATCCTCGGGGAGCTGTTTTTT. The full variable domain, its missing parts supplied by reference TRBV7-2 and TRBJ2-2, is GAGVSQSPSNKVTEKGKDVELRCDPISGHTALYWYRQSLGQGLEFLIYFQGNSAPDKSGLPSDRFSAERTGGSVSTLTIQRTQQEDSAVYLCASRFGGQILGELFFGEGSRLTVL.

This chain uses TRBV27 with TRBJ1-2; TRBD1 matches 10 bases. The CDR3 is 15 amino acids. Losses at the gene ends were 2 bases for V and 2 bases for J; bases not matched to a gene: 2. Per the germline V gene, CDR1 is MNHEY and CDR2 is SMNVEV (reference sequence). The DNA of the CDR3 is TGTGCCAGCAGTTTAGAGGGACAGGGGAACTATGGCTACACCTTC. This codes for CASSLEGQGNYGYTF.

This clonotype was detected only a few times. CDR3 amino acids: CASSPDPHRGDEETQYF. CDR3 nucleotide sequence: TGTGCCAGCAGCCCAGATCCCCATCGTGGAGATGAAGAGACCCAGTACTTC. The V and J genes are TRBV14 and TRBJ2-5; no clear D. This CDR3 comprises 17 residues. Per germline, CDR1 SGHDN and CDR2 FVKESK. V shed 4 bases and J shed 3 bases, with 21 bases lying between them.

This clonotype occurred once. DNA for the CDR3: TGTGCCAGCAGACACAGGGGAGCCAGGGTAAAAGTCTACACCTTC. This sequence encodes CASRHRGARVKVYTF. The chain recombines TRBV13 with TRBJ1-2, with 7 bases fitting TRBD1. Trimming cost V 6 bases and J 10 bases; bases outside gene matches: 17. Germline-derived CDR1 and CDR2 are PRHDT and FYEKMQ (reference sequence). This CDR3 contains 15 residues.

The chain recombines TRBV20-1 with TRBJ1-1, with 7 bases aligning to TRBD1. The V gene's germline CDR1 is DFQATT and CDR2 SNEGSKA (reference sequence). V gave up 6 bases and J gave up 6 bases; unmatched junction bases: 4. The CDR3 totals 11 residues. The CDR3 DNA reads as TGCAGTGCAACCGGGACAGCTGAAGCTTTCTTT. Protein sequence: CSATGTAEAFF.

This chain joins TRBV3-1 and TRBJ1-1, with 7 nucleotides matching TRBD1. Trimming removed 7 bases from V and 7 bases from J; junction bases left unmatched: 3. Germline CDR1 is LGHDT and CDR2 is YNNKEL (reference sequence). The CDR3 length is 11 residues. The CDR3 spells CASKQGNEAFF. The CDR3 coding sequence is TGTGCCAGCAAACAGGGGAATGAAGCTTTCTTT.

This rearrangement joins TRBV6-1 to TRBJ1-2; 7 bases align to TRBD1. The CDR3 contains 15 residues. The germline V gene has CDR1 MNHNS and CDR2 SASEGT. The V segment lost 5 bases and the J segment 8 bases; nucleotides outside the gene matches: 14. The CDR3 loop reads CASSHQFDRVFGYTF. The CDR3, as DNA: TGTGCCAGCAGTCACCAATTTGACAGGGTCTTCGGCTACACCTTC.

The gene calls are TRBV20-1 and TRBJ2-2; D might be TRBD2 (5 bases). Germline V CDR1 and CDR2: DFQATT, SNEGSKA (reference sequence). The CDR3 is 14 amino acids. V lost 1 base to trimming and J lost 4 bases, with 10 bases between them. The CDR3 DNA follows: TGCAGTGCTAGAGGGGCGGGCGTCACCGGGGAGCTGTTTTTT. This encodes CSARGAGVTGELFF.

The chain recombines TRBV6-5 with TRBJ1-6, with 7 bases that match TRBD1. The CDR3 is made up of 16 amino acids. With 0 bases clipped from V and 7 bases from J, the junction kept 6 bases outside the gene matches. The V gene's germline CDR1 is MNHEY and CDR2 SVGAGI. The CDR3 is CASSYSNRGPNSPLHF. In DNA, the CDR3 is TGTGCCAGCAGTTACTCGAACAGGGGCCCCAATTCACCCCTCCACTTT.

The J gene is TRBJ1-2, the V gene TRBV6-5; D might be TRBD1 (6 bases). Germline lookup yields CDR1 MNHEY and CDR2 SVGAGI. Trimming cost V 7 bases and J 2 bases, with 8 bases left between them. The CDR3 is 12 residues long. The DNA of the CDR3 is TGTGCCAGCAAGGGGGGCAACTATGGCTACACCTTC. Translating it yields CASKGGNYGYTF.

V and J are TRBV4-2 and TRBJ2-7; D perhaps matches TRBD1 (6 bases). The CDR3 covers 16 residues. Trimming pared 1 base from V and 2 bases from J, leaving 15 bases between. Germline loops: CDR1 LGHNA, CDR2 YNFKEQ. The CDR3 region is CASSQVTGQSTYEQYF. As DNA, the CDR3 is TGTGCCAGCAGCCAAGTGACAGGACAGAGCACCTACGAGCAGTACTTC.

The CDR3 loop reads CASSRWTGWTEAFF. The CDR3 DNA is TGCGCCAGCAGCCGATGGACAGGGTGGACTGAAGCTTTCTTT. The chain joins TRBV4-1 to TRBJ1-1; 8 bases are shared with TRBD1. From germline, CDR1 is MGHRA and CDR2 YSYEKL. Trimming removed 4 bases from V and 5 bases from J; junction bases left unmatched: 6. The length of the CDR3 is 14 residues.

The chain couples TRBV7-9 to TRBJ2-5, with unresolved D. The V end lost 5 bases, the J end lost 5 bases, and 12 bases lay between the germline ends. Germline V gives CDR1 SEHNR, CDR2 FQNEAQ (reference sequence). The length of the CDR3 is 13 residues. The CDR3 loop is CASSAGVRETQYF. Written as DNA, the CDR3 is TGTGCCAGCAGCGCAGGCGTCCGGGAGACCCAGTACTTC.

The J gene is TRBJ2-5, the V gene TRBV19; perhaps TRBD1 as D (5 bases). CDR3 length: 15 amino acids. V lost 5 bases and J lost 4, with 17 bases in between. The germline V gene encodes CDR1 LNHDA and CDR2 SQIVND (reference sequence). The CDR3 loop is CASSSAQASSETQYF. The CDR3 bases are TGTGCCAGTAGTTCCGCACAGGCATCCTCAGAGACCCAGTACTTC.

The genes are TRBV20-1 and TRBJ2-3; the D gene is possibly TRBD2 (5 bases). V was shortened by 5 bases and J by 0 bases, with 12 bases between the two germline ends. In germline, CDR1 is DFQATT, CDR2 SNEGSKA (reference sequence). The CDR3 contains 14 residues. The chain's CDR3 is CSAGRRTSTDTQYF. In DNA, the CDR3 is TGCAGTGCTGGAAGGAGGACTAGCACAGATACGCAGTATTTT.

This chain links TRBV6-2 or TRBV6-3 with TRBJ1-1; perhaps TRBD1 as D (5 bases). Per the germline V gene, CDR1 is MNHEY and CDR2 is SVGEGT. The V end was cut by 7 bases, the J end by 1 base, with 10 bases between. The CDR3 has 13 amino acids. The CDR3 DNA is TGTGCCAGCAATAGGGGTGCGAACACTGAAGCTTTCTTT. This codes for CASNRGANTEAFF.

The chain employs TRBV10-3 and TRBJ1-1; D unclear. Trimming took off 7 bases at V and 3 bases at J, with 12 bases between the two ends. CDR3 length: 13 residues. Per the germline V gene, CDR1 is ENHRY and CDR2 is SYGVKD. The CDR3 here is CAITVGRDTEAFF. DNA of the CDR3: TGTGCCATCACCGTCGGACGGGACACTGAAGCTTTCTTT.